This TCR beta chain was retrieved from a study of control samples from healthy donors and cancer patients. The ends were cut back, 4 bases at V and 1 base at J, with 11 bases in the middle. The CDR3 sequence is 14 residues long. The germline gives CDR1 SGHRS, CDR2 YFSETQ. Assay used: immunoSEQ multiplex PCR; TCRdb lists only in-frame clones, some missing. The table has more than 70,000 clones, more than 85% seen once; the top ten hold around 1%. Sample: blood. The genes are TRBV5-1 and TRBJ1-1, with D possibly TRBD1 on 5 matching bases. The TCR originated in a woman aged 25 to 45 in good health. CDR3 amino acids: CASSPRDGNTEAFF. CDR3 sequence (DNA): TGCGCCAGCAGCCCCCGGGACGGGAACACTGAAGCTTTCTTT.